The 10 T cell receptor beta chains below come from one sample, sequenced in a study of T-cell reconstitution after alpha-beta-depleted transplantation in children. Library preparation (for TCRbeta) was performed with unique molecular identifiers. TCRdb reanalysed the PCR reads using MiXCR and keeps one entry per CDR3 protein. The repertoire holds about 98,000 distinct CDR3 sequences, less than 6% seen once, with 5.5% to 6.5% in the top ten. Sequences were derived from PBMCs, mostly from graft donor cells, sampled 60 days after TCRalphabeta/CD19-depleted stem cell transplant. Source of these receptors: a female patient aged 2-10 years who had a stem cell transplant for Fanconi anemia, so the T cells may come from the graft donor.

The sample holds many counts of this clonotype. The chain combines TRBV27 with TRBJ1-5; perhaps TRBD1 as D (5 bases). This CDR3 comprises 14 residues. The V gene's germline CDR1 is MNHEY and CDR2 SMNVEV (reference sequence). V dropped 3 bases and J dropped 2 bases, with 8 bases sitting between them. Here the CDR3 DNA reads TGTGCCAGCAGTTTCAGCAGGGGCAATCAGCCCCAGCATTTT. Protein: CASSFSRGNQPQHF.

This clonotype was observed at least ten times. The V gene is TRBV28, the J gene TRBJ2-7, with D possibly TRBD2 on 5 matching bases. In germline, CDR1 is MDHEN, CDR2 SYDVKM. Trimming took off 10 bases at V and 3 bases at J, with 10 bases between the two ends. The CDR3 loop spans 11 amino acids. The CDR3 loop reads CATLSDYEQYF. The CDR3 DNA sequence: TGTGCCACCCTTAGCGACTACGAGCAGTACTTC.

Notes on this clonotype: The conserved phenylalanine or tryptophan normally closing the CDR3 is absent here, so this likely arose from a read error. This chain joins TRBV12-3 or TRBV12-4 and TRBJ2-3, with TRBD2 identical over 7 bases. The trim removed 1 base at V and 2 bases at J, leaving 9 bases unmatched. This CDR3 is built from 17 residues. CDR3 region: CASSLGDTTSLTDTQYV. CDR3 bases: TGTGCCAGCAGTTTAGGTGATACGACTAGCCTCACAGATACGCAGTATGTT.

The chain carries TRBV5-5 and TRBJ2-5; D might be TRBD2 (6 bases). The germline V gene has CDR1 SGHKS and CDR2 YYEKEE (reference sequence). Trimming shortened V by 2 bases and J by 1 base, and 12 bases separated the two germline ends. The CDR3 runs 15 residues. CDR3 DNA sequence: TGTGCCAGCAGCTTAATCGGGACTGCCCAAGAGACCCAGTACTTC. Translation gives CASSLIGTAQETQYF. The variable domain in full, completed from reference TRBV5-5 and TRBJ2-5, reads DAGVTQSPTHLIKTRGQQVTLRCSPISGHKSVSWYQQVLGQGPQFIFQYYEKEERGRGNFPDRFSARQFPNYSSELNVNALLLGDSALYLCASSLIGTAQETQYFGPGTRLLVL.

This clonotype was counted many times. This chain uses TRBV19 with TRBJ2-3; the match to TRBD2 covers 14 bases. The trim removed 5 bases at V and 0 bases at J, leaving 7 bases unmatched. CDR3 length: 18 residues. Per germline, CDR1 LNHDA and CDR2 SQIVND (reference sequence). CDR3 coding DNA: TGTGCCAGTAGTGGAGGGACTAGCGGGAGCCCTAGCACAGATACGCAGTATTTT. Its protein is CASSGGTSGSPSTDTQYF.

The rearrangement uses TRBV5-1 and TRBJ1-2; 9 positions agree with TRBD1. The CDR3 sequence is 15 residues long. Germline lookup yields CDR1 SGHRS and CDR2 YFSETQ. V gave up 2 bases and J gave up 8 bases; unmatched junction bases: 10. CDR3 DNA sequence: TGCGCCAGCAGCTTCGGACAGGGGCAGACTTGGGGCTACACCTTC. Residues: CASSFGQGQTWGYTF.

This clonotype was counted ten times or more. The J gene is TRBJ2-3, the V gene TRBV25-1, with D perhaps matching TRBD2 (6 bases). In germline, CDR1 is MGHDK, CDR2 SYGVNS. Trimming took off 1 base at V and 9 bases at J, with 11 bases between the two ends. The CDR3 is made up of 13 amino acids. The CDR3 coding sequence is TGTGCCAGCAGTGAATCTGGGGGGAGGACGCAGTATTTT. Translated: CASSESGGRTQYF.

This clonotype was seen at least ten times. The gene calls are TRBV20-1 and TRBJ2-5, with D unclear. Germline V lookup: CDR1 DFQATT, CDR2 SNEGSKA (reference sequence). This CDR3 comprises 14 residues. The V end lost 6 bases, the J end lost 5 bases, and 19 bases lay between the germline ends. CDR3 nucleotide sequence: TGCAGTGCCCCTCGTAGCCTTTCGGTCGAGACCCAGTACTTC. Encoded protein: CSAPRSLSVETQYF.

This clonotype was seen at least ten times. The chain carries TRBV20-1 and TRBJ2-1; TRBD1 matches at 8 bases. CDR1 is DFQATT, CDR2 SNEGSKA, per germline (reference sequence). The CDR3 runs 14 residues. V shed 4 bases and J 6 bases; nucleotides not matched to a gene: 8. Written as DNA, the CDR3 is TGCAGTGCTAATCGCAGGGGGCGATTCAATGAGCAGTTCTTC. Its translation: CSANRRGRFNEQFF.

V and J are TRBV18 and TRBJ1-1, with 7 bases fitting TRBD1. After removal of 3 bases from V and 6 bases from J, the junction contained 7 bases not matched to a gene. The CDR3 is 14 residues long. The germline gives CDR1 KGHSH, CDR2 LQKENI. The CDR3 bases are TGTGCCAGCTCACCGAGAGGGGGCTTCGCTGAAGCTTTCTTT. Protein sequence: CASSPRGGFAEAFF.